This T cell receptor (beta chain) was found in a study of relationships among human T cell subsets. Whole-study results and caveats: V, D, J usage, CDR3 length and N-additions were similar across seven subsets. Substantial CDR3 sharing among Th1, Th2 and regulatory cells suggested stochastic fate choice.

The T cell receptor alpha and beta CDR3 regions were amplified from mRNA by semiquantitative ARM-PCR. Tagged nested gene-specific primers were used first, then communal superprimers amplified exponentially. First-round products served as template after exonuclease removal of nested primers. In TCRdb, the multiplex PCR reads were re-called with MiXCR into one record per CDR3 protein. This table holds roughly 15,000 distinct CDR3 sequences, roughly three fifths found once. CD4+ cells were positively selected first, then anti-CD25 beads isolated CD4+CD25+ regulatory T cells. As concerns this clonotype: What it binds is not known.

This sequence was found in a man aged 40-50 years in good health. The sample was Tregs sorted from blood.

CDR3 region: CASSEGWGGKPKNIQYF. The CDR3 nucleotides are TGTGCCAGCAGTGAAGGCTGGGGGGGCAAACCCAAAAACATTCAGTACTTC. This chain links TRBV6-1 with TRBJ2-4, with D tentatively TRBD2 (7 bases). CDR1 and CDR2 (germline): MNHNS, SASEGT. The V end lost 1 base, the J end lost 2 bases, and 15 bases lay between the germline ends. The CDR3 is 17 amino acids.